This T cell receptor (beta chain) originates from a study of blood T cell repertoires in COVID-19. Overall study: There were acute and convalescent COVID-19 samples, and they came from the United States, Italy and Spain. Sample material is recorded as cDNA or gDNA derived from T cells, B-cell-depleted T cells, or PBMCs.

Original methodology: Using reference gene primer amplification, nucleated cell counts were estimated. Data came from immunoSEQ multiplex PCR; TCRdb stores just in-frame clones and leaves some out. That table gives V, J and clone size, and the DNA gave D and trimming. Found here are over 200,000 clones, 80% to 85% of them singletons; the top ten hold about 4.5%. As regards this clone: The junction departs from germline at one end; a sequencing error may be responsible.

Germline V gene data show CDR1 as MNHNS and CDR2 as SASEGT. The CDR3 runs to 14 residues. This clonotype was sampled from a man aged 45-65 years with active or convalescent COVID-19. The chain joins TRBV6-1 to TRBJ1-2, with D possibly TRBD1 on 5 matching bases. Specimen: peripheral blood. DNA of the CDR3: TGTGCCAGCAGAGAAGACGGGGGAGGCTATGGCTACACCTTC. It is translated as CASREDGGGYGYTF.